This T cell receptor beta chain was obtained from a study of shared clonotypes between healthy human individuals. Profiling relied on immunoSEQ multiplex PCR, and the TCRdb table lists in-frame clones only, not all of them. The sample comprises some 2.3 million clones, 80% to 95% of which are singletons, and about 0.37% rests with the top ten. This clonotype was sampled from a man between 18 and 35 years old in good health. Some clones in this sample may be carry-over from other donors' samples. Sequencing was done on a sample of naive CD4+ T cells from PBMCs. The subset is: CD45RA+ positively selected.

The CDR3 nucleotides read TGTGCCAGCAGTTTTCAGGTGAAGAACCTGAGCAATCAGCCCCAGCATTTT. Its translation is CASSFQVKNLSNQPQHF. This chain links TRBV28 with TRBJ1-5; D gene unclear. Germline V gives CDR1 MDHEN, CDR2 SYDVKM. The V end was cut by 3 bases, the J end by 1 base, with 16 bases between. The CDR3 covers 17 residues.